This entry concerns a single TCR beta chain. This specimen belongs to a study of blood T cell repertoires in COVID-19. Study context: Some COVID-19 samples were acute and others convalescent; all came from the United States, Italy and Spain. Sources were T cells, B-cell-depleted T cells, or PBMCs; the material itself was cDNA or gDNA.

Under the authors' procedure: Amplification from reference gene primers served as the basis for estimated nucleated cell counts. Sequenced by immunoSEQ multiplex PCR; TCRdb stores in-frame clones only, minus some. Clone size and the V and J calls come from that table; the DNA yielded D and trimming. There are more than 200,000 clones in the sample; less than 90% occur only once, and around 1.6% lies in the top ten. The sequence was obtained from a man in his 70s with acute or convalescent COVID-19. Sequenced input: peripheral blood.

CDR3 residues: CASSLATGVTEAFF. DNA for the CDR3: TGTGCCAGCAGCTTAGCGACAGGGGTTACTGAAGCTTTCTTT. J is TRBJ1-1 and V is TRBV7-2, with 8 bases matching TRBD1. This CDR3 spans 14 amino acids. Germline CDR1 is SGHTA and CDR2 is FQGNSA. Losses at the gene ends were 0 bases for V and 5 bases for J; bases not matched to a gene: 2.